This TCR beta chain appears in the sequencing data of a study of post-analysis software for immune sequencing data (dated by TCRdb to between 2014 and 2017). In terms of the full investigation: Relapsing-remitting, secondary progressive and progressive-relapsing multiple sclerosis were recorded as disease courses, and subtype annotation was lacking for some patients. The multiple sclerosis patient repertoires were compared with under 13 previously published healthy control repertoires from donors aged about 6 to 26 years. A subset of samples was prepared in parallel using single-end sample barcoding, then pooled and co-amplified after Illumina adapter ligation. Beyond this particular receptor, the publication reports: Significantly higher frequencies in patients than in controls were found for a few TRBV segments, including TRBV5-6, TRBV5-1 and TRBV20-1. The multiple sclerosis patient group was slightly younger than the control group. Direct clustering with F measure showed strong co-clustering of samples prepared in the same batch, prompting a batch-effect correction. Compared with controls, multiple sclerosis patients had significantly lower normalized Chao1 diversity, a finding suggesting substantial peripheral T-cell clonal expansion.

To demonstrate the VDJtools post-analysis software, TCR beta repertoires were profiled from the peripheral blood of 13 young patients with multiple sclerosis. Multiple sclerosis patients were children and adolescents aged roughly 6 to 17 years. In the germline V gene (reference sequence), CDR1 corresponds to DFQATT and CDR2 to SNEGSKA. Measured from the cysteine to the phenylalanine, the CDR3 is 13 residues long. CDR3 DNA is the only sequence kept; it has 39 bases, read in frame from the first base. Here V drops 6 bases and J drops 8 bases, and the junction holds 10 bases not matched to any gene. Libraries were constructed by PCR. TCRdb records Illumina HiSeq 2500 as the sequencer. To reduce PCR and sequencing biases, unique molecular identifiers were built into the TCR beta cDNA libraries. Every 1 to 10 million input T cells yielded 500,000 or so cDNA molecules, meaning each molecule approximated one T cell. The patient libraries were prepared and sequenced using the same protocol as the earlier healthy control dataset. Within a given batch, samples were prepared together, multiplexed and sequenced on the same HiSeq lane. As for how the authors treated the data: MIGEC handled the raw barcoded reads, throwing out single-read molecular identifier groups before consensus assembly and CDR3 extraction. VDJtools was used for post-analysis of the clonotype tables, and diversity was normalized by down-sampling every dataset to the size of the smallest sample. Repertoire overlap clustering matched CDR3 amino acid but not nucleotide sequences to correct batch-related cross-sample contamination. TCRdb cleaned the public reads at Q25 with fastp, built clones with MiXCR and kept in-frame beta chains. CDR3 protein duplicates are merged, each entry listing the most common genes and DNA. The V and J calls reflect TCRdb's pipeline rather than the authors' work. Within this sample are some 690,000 distinct CDR3 sequences, with approximately 59% of them counted one time only. The ten largest clones take up about 11% of the sample.

Details on this clonotype: It has no known antigen specificity. Base qualities are not recorded, but no much larger clone differs from it by a single base.

The sequence was collected from a girl aged 2-10 years with multiple sclerosis. The chain joins TRBV20-1 to TRBJ2-1; TRBD1 matches 7 bases in the middle. The sequencing sample was made of blood. The nucleotides are TGCAGTGCAGACCGACAGGGTCATCATGAGCAGTTCTTC. Its protein product is CSADRQGHHEQFF.